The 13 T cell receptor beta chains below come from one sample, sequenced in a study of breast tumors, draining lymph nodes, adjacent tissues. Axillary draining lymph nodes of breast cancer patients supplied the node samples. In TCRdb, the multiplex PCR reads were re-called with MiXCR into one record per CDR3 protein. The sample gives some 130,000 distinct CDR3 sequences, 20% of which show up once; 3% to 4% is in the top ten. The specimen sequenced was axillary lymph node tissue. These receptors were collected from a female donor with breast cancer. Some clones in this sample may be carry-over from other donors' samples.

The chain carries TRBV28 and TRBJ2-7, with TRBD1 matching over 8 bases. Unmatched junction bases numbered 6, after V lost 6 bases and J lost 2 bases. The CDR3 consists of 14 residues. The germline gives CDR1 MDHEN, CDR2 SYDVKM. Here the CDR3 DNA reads TGTGCCAGCAGCCCAGGGGGCTCGACCTACGAGCAGTACTTC. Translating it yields CASSPGGSTYEQYF.

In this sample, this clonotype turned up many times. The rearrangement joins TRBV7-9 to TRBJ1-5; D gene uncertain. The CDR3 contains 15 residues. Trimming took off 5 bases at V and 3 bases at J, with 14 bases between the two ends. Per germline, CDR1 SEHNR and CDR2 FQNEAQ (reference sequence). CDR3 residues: CASSPGANLNQPQHF. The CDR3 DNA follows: TGTGCCAGCAGCCCCGGCGCGAACCTCAATCAGCCCCAGCATTTT.

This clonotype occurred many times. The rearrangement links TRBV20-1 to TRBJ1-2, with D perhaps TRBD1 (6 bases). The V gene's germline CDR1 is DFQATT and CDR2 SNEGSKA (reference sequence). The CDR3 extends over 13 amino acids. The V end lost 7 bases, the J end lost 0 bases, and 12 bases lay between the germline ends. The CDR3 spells CSGGAPANYGYTF. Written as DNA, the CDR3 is TGCAGTGGGGGGGCACCAGCTAACTATGGCTACACCTTC.

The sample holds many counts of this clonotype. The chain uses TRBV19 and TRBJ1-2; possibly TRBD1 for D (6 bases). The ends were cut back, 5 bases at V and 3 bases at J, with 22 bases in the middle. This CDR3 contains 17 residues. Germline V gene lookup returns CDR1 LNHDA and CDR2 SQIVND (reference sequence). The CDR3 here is CASSDDRIPSSDYGYTF. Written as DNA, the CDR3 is TGTGCCAGTAGTGATGACAGGATTCCGTCGTCGGACTATGGCTACACCTTC.

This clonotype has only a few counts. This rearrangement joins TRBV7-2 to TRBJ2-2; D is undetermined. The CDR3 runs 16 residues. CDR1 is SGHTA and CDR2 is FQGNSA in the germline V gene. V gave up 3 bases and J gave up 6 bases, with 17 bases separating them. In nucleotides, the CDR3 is TGTGCCAGCAGCTTTTTTCCAGCCGGTGCGGCCGGGGAGCTGTTTTTT. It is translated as CASSFFPAGAAGELFF. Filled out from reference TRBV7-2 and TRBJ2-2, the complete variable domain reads GAGVSQSPSNKVTEKGKDVELRCDPISGHTALYWYRQSLGQGLEFLIYFQGNSAPDKSGLPSDRFSAERTGGSVSTLTIQRTQQEDSAVYLCASSFFPAGAAGELFFGEGSRLTVL.

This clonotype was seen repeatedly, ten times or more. The CDR3 region is CASSLVQNYGYTF. CDR3 in DNA: TGTGCCAGCAGCTTAGTGCAGAACTATGGCTACACCTTC. The chain is built from TRBV7-6 and TRBJ1-2; D ambiguous. CDR3 length: 13 amino acids. V was trimmed by 1 base and J by 2 bases, leaving 5 bases between them. Per the germline V gene, CDR1 is SGHVS and CDR2 is FNYEAQ.

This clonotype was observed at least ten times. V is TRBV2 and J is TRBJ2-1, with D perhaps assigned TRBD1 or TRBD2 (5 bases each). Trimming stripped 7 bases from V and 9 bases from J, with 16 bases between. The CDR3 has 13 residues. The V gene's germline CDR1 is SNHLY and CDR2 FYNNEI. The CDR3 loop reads CASNFGTDSEQFF. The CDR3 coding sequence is TGTGCCAGCAACTTTGGGACCGACAGTGAGCAGTTCTTC. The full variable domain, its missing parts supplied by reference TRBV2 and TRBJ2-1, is EPEVTQTPSHQVTQMGQEVILRCVPISNHLYFYWYRQILGQKVEFLVSFYNNEISEKSEIFDDQFSVERPDGSNFTLKIRSTKLEDSAMYFCASNFGTDSEQFFGPGTRLTVL.

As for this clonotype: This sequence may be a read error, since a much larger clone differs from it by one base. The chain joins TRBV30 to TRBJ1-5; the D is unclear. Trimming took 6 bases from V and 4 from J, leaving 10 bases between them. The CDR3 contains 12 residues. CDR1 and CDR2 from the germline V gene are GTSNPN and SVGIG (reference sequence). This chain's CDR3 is CACNLGNQPQHF. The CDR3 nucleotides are TGTGCCTGTAATTTGGGTAATCAGCCCCAGCATTTT.

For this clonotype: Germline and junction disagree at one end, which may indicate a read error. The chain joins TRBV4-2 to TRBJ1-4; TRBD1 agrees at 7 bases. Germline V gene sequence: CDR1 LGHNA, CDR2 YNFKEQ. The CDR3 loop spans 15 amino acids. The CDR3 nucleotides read TGTGTCAGCAGCCAAGCAGGGGGGACTGATGAAAAACTGTTTTTT. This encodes CVSSQAGGTDEKLFF.

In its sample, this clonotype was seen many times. CDR3 loop: CASSPYDEQYF. CDR3 bases: TGTGCCAGCAGCCCCTATGACGAGCAGTACTTC. This chain joins TRBV6-6 and TRBJ2-7; D not resolved. This CDR3 is built from 11 residues. Trimming stripped 6 bases from V and 5 bases from J, with 8 bases between. CDR1 is MNHNY and CDR2 is SVGAGI in the germline V gene (reference sequence).

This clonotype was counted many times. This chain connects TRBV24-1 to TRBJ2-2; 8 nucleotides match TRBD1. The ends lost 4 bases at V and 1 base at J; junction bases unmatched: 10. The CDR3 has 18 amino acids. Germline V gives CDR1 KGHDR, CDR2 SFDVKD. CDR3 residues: CATSEGPSGTGNTGELFF. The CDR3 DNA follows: TGTGCCACCAGTGAAGGACCTTCCGGGACAGGGAACACCGGGGAGCTGTTTTTT.

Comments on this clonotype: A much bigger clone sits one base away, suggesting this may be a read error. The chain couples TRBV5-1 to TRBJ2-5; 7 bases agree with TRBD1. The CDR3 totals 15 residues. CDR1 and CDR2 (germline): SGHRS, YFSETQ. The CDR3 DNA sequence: TGCGCCAGCAGCTTGACGGGACAGCTGCAAGAGGCCCAGTACTTC. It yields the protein CASSLTGQLQEAQYF.

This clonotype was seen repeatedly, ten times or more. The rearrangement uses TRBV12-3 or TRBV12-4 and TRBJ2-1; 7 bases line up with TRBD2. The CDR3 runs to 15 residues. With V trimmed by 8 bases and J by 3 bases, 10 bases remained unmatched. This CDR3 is CASRVSGMLYNEQFF. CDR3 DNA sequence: TGTGCCAGCCGTGTAAGCGGGATGCTCTACAATGAGCAGTTCTTC.